The 9 T cell receptor beta chains presented below share a single source sample, sequenced in a study of blood T cell repertoires in COVID-19. Data came from immunoSEQ multiplex PCR; TCRdb stores just in-frame clones and leaves some out. Found here are 45,000 to 70,000 clones, about 87% of them singletons; the top ten hold 6.5%. The specimen was peripheral blood. The receptors were gathered from a woman in her fifties or sixties with COVID-19, enrolled during active disease.

CDR3 DNA sequence: TGTGCCAGTAGTATACCGGGAGGTCGTACCGGGGAGCTGTTTTTT. This encodes CASSIPGGRTGELFF. The chain has TRBV19 and TRBJ2-2, with TRBD2 identical over 7 bases. After removal of 2 bases from V and 5 bases from J, the junction contained 5 bases not matched to a gene. The germline V gene has CDR1 LNHDA and CDR2 SQIVND (reference sequence). The CDR3 spans 15 residues.

V is TRBV4-1 and J is TRBJ2-3; perhaps TRBD1 as D (6 bases). This CDR3 is 17 amino acids long. Germline loops: CDR1 MGHRA, CDR2 YSYEKL. Trimming pared 4 bases from V and 2 bases from J, leaving 19 bases between. The CDR3 is CASSLHQGPEITDTQYF. The CDR3 DNA follows: TGCGCCAGCAGCCTCCACCAGGGGCCCGAGATCACAGATACGCAGTATTTT.

The chain recombines TRBV27 with TRBJ1-2, with D unclear. This CDR3 is 13 amino acids long. Looked up from germline, CDR1 is MNHEY and CDR2 is SMNVEV (reference sequence). Trimming removed 3 bases at V and 1 base at J, with 6 bases between. The DNA for the CDR3 is TGTGCCAGCAGTTTGCGGATTAACTATGGCTACACCTTC. This sequence encodes CASSLRINYGYTF.

The CDR3 region is CASSINPGSGFGAFF. CDR3 sequence (DNA): TGTGCCAGTAGTATAAATCCCGGCTCAGGGTTTGGAGCTTTCTTT. The chain combines TRBV19 with TRBJ1-1, with D possibly TRBD1 on 5 matching bases. V lost 2 bases and J lost 10, with 20 bases in between. This CDR3 has 15 amino acids. The germline CDR1 and CDR2 sequences are LNHDA and SQIVND (reference sequence).

The V gene is TRBV13, the J gene TRBJ2-3, with 8 bases lining up with TRBD2. Germline assignment: CDR1 PRHDT and CDR2 FYEKMQ (reference sequence). Trimming at V came to 2 bases and at J to 0 bases, leaving 7 bases not matched to a gene. The CDR3 has 17 residues. This CDR3 reads CASSLLAGPRSTDTQYF. The CDR3 nucleotides read TGTGCCAGCAGCTTACTAGCGGGCCCCCGGAGCACAGATACGCAGTATTTT.

V is TRBV2 and J is TRBJ1-5; D not certain. The CDR3 extends over 17 amino acids. Germline V gene lookup returns CDR1 SNHLY and CDR2 FYNNEI. V lost 4 bases and J 9 bases, leaving 25 bases between the germline ends. The CDR3 here is CASSAATTQRGGVPQHF. CDR3 in DNA: TGTGCCAGCAGTGCCGCAACCACACAGCGGGGTGGGGTGCCCCAGCATTTT.

The chain uses TRBV19 and TRBJ1-2; D gene uncertain. Trimming pared 9 bases from V and 2 bases from J, leaving 16 bases between. This CDR3 has 14 residues. The germline V gene has CDR1 LNHDA and CDR2 SQIVND (reference sequence). For the CDR3, the DNA is TGTGCCAGCACTAAAATAGACGTAAACTATGGCTACACCTTC. Translation: CASTKIDVNYGYTF.

The chain recombines TRBV11-2 with TRBJ2-1; 9 bases are a match to TRBD1. This CDR3 has 17 residues. V trimming: 4 bases; J trimming: 3 bases; junction bases outside the gene matches: 10. Germline values: CDR1 SGHAT, CDR2 FQNNGV. CDR3: CASSSTGGDSHYNEQFF. The CDR3 nucleotides read TGTGCCAGCAGCTCGACAGGGGGGGACAGTCACTACAATGAGCAGTTCTTC.

This sequence joins TRBV10-3 and TRBJ1-6; maybe TRBD1 (6 bases). CDR3 length: 16 residues. The germline V gene encodes CDR1 ENHRY and CDR2 SYGVKD. Trimming shortened V by 4 bases and J by 0 bases, and 10 bases separated the two germline ends. The DNA of the CDR3 is TGTGCCATCAGTGCGGGGGGCAGCTCCTATAATTCACCCCTCCACTTT. Encoded protein: CAISAGGSSYNSPLHF.